This T cell receptor (beta chain) derives from a study of glioma-infiltrating T cells after dendritic cell vaccination. Germline V gene data show CDR1 as SQVTM and CDR2 as ANQGSEA. CDR3 size: 15 residues. Trimming cost V 4 bases and J 2 bases, with 15 bases left between them. Profiling relied on immunoSEQ multiplex PCR, and the TCRdb table lists in-frame clones only, not all of them. The sample consists of around 78,000 clones, about nine tenths of them appearing once. Stated time point: after dendritic cell vaccination, including at tumor progression/relapse. The chain joins TRBV29-1 to TRBJ1-5; D may be TRBD1 (5 bases). The sample in question was blood, obtained after dendritic cell vaccination. This clonotype was sampled from a human donor with glioblastoma. The CDR3 nucleotides read TGCAGCGTTGGGGGAGGGAGGGGCGGCAATCAGCCCCAGCATTTT. Translating gives CSVGGGRGGNQPQHF.